Below are 31 T cell receptor beta chains sequenced from a single sample in a study of T cells in Graves' hyperthyroidism and ophthalmopathy. Authors of the study amplified TCR beta CDR3 regions from RNA transcripts. First-round RT-PCR with HTBI primers amplified the TCR CDR3 region. TCRdb analysed the multiplex PCR reads with MiXCR anew, one entry per CDR3 protein. This table holds a few hundred thousand distinct CDR3 sequences, roughly 15% found once. The sequenced sample consisted of blood. Source of these receptors: a woman between 40 and 55 years old with Graves' hyperthyroidism that later progressed to Graves' ophthalmopathy.

In this sample, this clonotype turned up a few times. The chain recombines TRBV7-2 with TRBJ1-5; D not certain. CDR1 is SGHTA and CDR2 is FQGNSA in the germline V gene. The CDR3 sequence is 13 residues long. The V gene lost 3 bases and the J gene lost 6 bases, with 9 bases spanning the gap. The CDR3, as DNA: TGTGCCAGCAGCTTGAAAGGAACTCAGCCCCAGCATTTT. This translates into CASSLKGTQPQHF.

This chain joins TRBV13 and TRBJ2-3, with 7 bases identical to TRBD2. Germline values: CDR1 PRHDT, CDR2 FYEKMQ (reference sequence). V dropped 6 bases and J dropped 2; count of bases not matched to a gene: 11. The CDR3 has 16 amino acids. The CDR3 region has the DNA TGTGCCAGCAGACGTGGACTAGTGGCCCTCACAGATACGCAGTATTTT. Encoded protein: CASRRGLVALTDTQYF.

There are many counts of this clonotype. The chain employs TRBV28 and TRBJ2-1; unclear D gene. The V and J ends lost 7 bases and 4 bases respectively, with 14 bases between them. Germline lookup yields CDR1 MDHEN and CDR2 SYDVKM. There are 14 residues in the CDR3. CDR3 loop: CASTLRSRYNEQFF. DNA of the CDR3: TGTGCCAGCACCCTTAGGTCGCGGTACAATGAGCAGTTCTTC.

This clonotype was found a few times. The chain couples TRBV20-1 to TRBJ2-7; 13 bases are shared with TRBD2. The trim removed 8 bases at V and 5 bases at J, leaving 12 bases unmatched. Germline V lookup: CDR1 DFQATT, CDR2 SNEGSKA (reference sequence). This CDR3 has 15 amino acids. The CDR3 DNA is TGCAGTACGACCGGGACTAGCGGGATCCCCAACGAGCAGTACTTC. As protein: CSTTGTSGIPNEQYF.

The count of this clonotype is one. The chain recombines TRBV20-1 with TRBJ1-6; weak D call: TRBD1 (6 bases). The CDR3 covers 15 residues. The germline gives CDR1 DFQATT, CDR2 SNEGSKA (reference sequence). V lost 3 bases to trimming and J lost 11 bases, with 20 bases between them. CDR3 sequence reads: CSASQGTSYSAPLHF. As DNA, the CDR3 is TGCAGTGCTAGTCAGGGGACCTCCTATAGTGCACCCCTCCACTTT.

This clonotype was observed many times. The rearrangement joins TRBV7-9 to TRBJ2-3; D not resolved. CDR3 length: 14 residues. With 1 base removed from V and 0 bases from J, the gap between germline ends came to 5 bases. CDR1 and CDR2 from the germline V gene are SEHNR and FQNEAQ (reference sequence). The CDR3 here is CASSLDISTDTQYF. Written as DNA, the CDR3 is TGTGCCAGCAGCTTAGATATAAGCACAGATACGCAGTATTTT.

Worth noting for this clonotype: Possible read error: a much larger clone is one base away. The J gene is TRBJ1-5, the V gene TRBV19; no definite D call. This CDR3 has 15 amino acids. The germline V gene encodes CDR1 LNHDA and CDR2 SQIVND (reference sequence). CDR3 nucleotides: TGTGCCAGTAGTAGACACAAGGATGGCAATCAGCTCCAGCATTTT. The encoded protein is CASSRHKDGNQLQHF.

This clonotype was counted ten times or more. This rearrangement joins TRBV5-1 to TRBJ1-4, with D unclear. The V gene lost 0 bases and the J gene lost 8 bases, with 8 bases spanning the gap. CDR3 length: 13 amino acids. Germline V gives CDR1 SGHRS, CDR2 YFSETQ. The CDR3 is CASSLGGSEKLFF. For the CDR3, the DNA is TGCGCCAGCAGCTTGGGAGGGAGCGAAAAACTGTTTTTT.

This clonotype was seen a handful of times. This chain uses TRBV12-3 or TRBV12-4 with TRBJ1-2, with 10 bases lining up with TRBD1. V lost 6 bases, J lost 8 bases, and 15 bases stayed unmatched. The CDR3 length is 16 residues. The CDR3 region is CASRTSGTGAGGGYTF. The CDR3 coding sequence is TGTGCCAGCAGGACTTCCGGGACAGGGGCGGGGGGGGGCTACACCTTC.

This clonotype was seen many times. CDR3 in amino acids: CSASSTGMGEQYF. CDR3 coding DNA: TGCAGCGCTTCCAGCACAGGGATGGGCGAGCAGTACTTC. J is TRBJ2-7 and V is TRBV29-1, with TRBD1 as a possible D gene (6 bases). Trimming shortened V by 7 bases and J by 6 bases, and 19 bases separated the two germline ends. The V gene's germline CDR1 is SQVTM and CDR2 ANQGSEA. CDR3 length: 13 amino acids.

V gene TRBV20-1 combines with J gene TRBJ2-5; D might be TRBD1 (5 bases). Trimming pared 6 bases from V and 1 base from J, leaving 15 bases between. The germline V gene encodes CDR1 DFQATT and CDR2 SNEGSKA (reference sequence). The CDR3 covers 14 residues. CDR3 loop: CSAKSADIQETQYF. The DNA for the CDR3 is TGCAGTGCAAAGAGCGCGGACATCCAAGAGACCCAGTACTTC.

This clonotype was picked up a small number of times. The chain has TRBV9 and TRBJ2-1, with TRBD1 as a possible D gene (5 bases). CDR1 is SGDLS, CDR2 YYNGEE, per germline. Trimming pared 0 bases from V and 8 bases from J, leaving 12 bases between. This CDR3 contains 14 residues. CDR3 sequence: CASSVVGALDEQFF. The DNA of the CDR3 is TGTGCCAGCAGCGTAGTTGGGGCGCTCGATGAGCAGTTCTTC. The full variable domain, with the rest looked up from reference TRBV9 and TRBJ2-1, is DSGVTQTPKHLITATGQRVTLRCSPRSGDLSVYWYQQSLDQGLQFLIQYYNGEERAKGNILERFSAQQFPDLHSELNLSSLELGDSALYFCASSVVGALDEQFFGPGTRLTVL.

The table lists this clonotype with many counts. The V call is TRBV6-1, the J call TRBJ2-1; TRBD1 aligns across 9 bases. The CDR3 has 14 residues. V trimming: 7 bases; J trimming: 5 bases; junction bases outside the gene matches: 6. CDR1 MNHNS and CDR2 SASEGT come from the germline V gene. CDR3 sequence: CASTRDRVNNEQFF. The CDR3 DNA reads TGTGCCAGCACCCGGGACAGGGTTAACAATGAGCAGTTCTTC.

This clonotype has ten or more counts. The chain employs TRBV7-9 and TRBJ1-6; D is uncertain. The V gene lost 5 bases and the J gene lost 9 bases, with 8 bases spanning the gap. CDR1 is SEHNR and CDR2 is FQNEAQ in the germline V gene (reference sequence). CDR3 length: 12 residues. CDR3 bases: TGTGCCAGCAGCCCCGCTGGTTCACCCCTCCACTTT. Translating gives CASSPAGSPLHF.

This clonotype was seen repeatedly, ten times or more. The rearrangement uses TRBV20-1 and TRBJ2-1; D ambiguous. The V end lost 0 bases, the J end lost 7 bases, and 16 bases lay between the germline ends. Germline-derived CDR1 and CDR2 are DFQATT and SNEGSKA (reference sequence). This CDR3 has 15 residues. The CDR3 DNA reads TGCAGTGCTAGAGATCCTCGGTACTTCAAAAATGAGCAGTTCTTC. It specifies CSARDPRYFKNEQFF.

Ten or more counts support this clonotype. In DNA, the CDR3 is TGTGCCAGCAGGGGACAGGGGCACGGGTACGAGCAGTACTTC. Amino acids: CASRGQGHGYEQYF. The J gene is TRBJ2-7, the V gene TRBV28, with 10 bases fitting TRBD1. V lost 6 bases, J lost 4 bases, and 6 bases stayed unmatched. The CDR3 loop spans 14 amino acids. CDR1 and CDR2 from the germline V gene are MDHEN and SYDVKM.

V usage is TRBV28 and J usage is TRBJ1-5; possible D gene TRBD1, 6 bases. This CDR3 has 17 residues. The V gene's germline CDR1 is MDHEN and CDR2 SYDVKM. Deletions cut 3 bases from V and 2 bases from J, with 17 bases between. The CDR3 loop is CASSFTTGSVGNQPQHF. The CDR3 nucleotides are TGTGCCAGCAGTTTTACTACAGGGTCGGTCGGCAATCAGCCCCAGCATTTT.

The chain has TRBV7-9 and TRBJ2-5; no clear D gene. V was cut by 4 bases and J by 5 bases, with 17 bases left in between. Germline V gives CDR1 SEHNR, CDR2 FQNEAQ (reference sequence). This CDR3 is 15 amino acids long. The CDR3 DNA is TGTGCCAGCAGCTCCAGGACCCATACGGACGAGACCCAGTACTTC. This translates into CASSSRTHTDETQYF.

This clonotype was detected ten times or more. The chain joins TRBV5-6 to TRBJ2-7; D perhaps matches TRBD2 (6 bases). Germline CDR1 and CDR2: SGHDT and YYEEEE. The CDR3 covers 16 residues. Trimming cost V 4 bases and J 4 bases, with 21 bases left between them. Here the CDR3 reads CASSPKPWRGDYEQYF. Here the CDR3 DNA reads TGTGCCAGCAGCCCGAAACCCTGGCGGGGCGATTACGAGCAGTACTTC.

This clonotype was recorded at least ten times. This rearrangement joins TRBV27 to TRBJ2-2; D remains unclear. The CDR3 contains 14 residues. Germline-derived CDR1 and CDR2 are MNHEY and SMNVEV (reference sequence). V was trimmed by 4 bases and J by 1 base, leaving 7 bases between them. DNA of the CDR3: TGTGCCAGCAGTTGGGCCATGAACACCGGGGAGCTGTTTTTT. This sequence encodes CASSWAMNTGELFF.

This clonotype was detected ten times or more. The rearrangement links TRBV28 to TRBJ1-4; D remains unclear. The CDR3 totals 13 residues. Germline loops: CDR1 MDHEN, CDR2 SYDVKM. The V gene lost 5 bases and the J gene lost 8 bases, with 12 bases spanning the gap. CDR3 sequence: CASSPNTREKLFF. The CDR3 coding sequence is TGTGCCAGCAGTCCCAACACTAGGGAAAAACTGTTTTTT.

The chain employs TRBV20-1 and TRBJ2-4; D might be TRBD1 (7 bases). V lost 0 bases to trimming and J lost 3 bases, with 21 bases between them. CDR1 is DFQATT, CDR2 SNEGSKA, per germline (reference sequence). The CDR3 has 18 amino acids. The CDR3 DNA is TGCAGTGCTAGAGACCCCTCCGGGGGACAGCAAGGCAAAAACATTCAGTACTTC. Residues: CSARDPSGGQQGKNIQYF.

This chain connects TRBV20-1 to TRBJ2-3; D ambiguous. The CDR3 is 13 amino acids. The germline gives CDR1 DFQATT, CDR2 SNEGSKA (reference sequence). Trimming took off 3 bases at V and 1 base at J, with 8 bases between the two ends. CDR3 sequence: CSASYQGTDTQYF. The CDR3 nucleotides are TGCAGTGCTAGTTACCAGGGCACAGATACGCAGTATTTT.

This clonotype was observed at least ten times. J is TRBJ1-1 and V is TRBV28; D unresolved. The CDR3 spans 13 residues. V was trimmed by 8 bases and J by 0 bases, leaving 10 bases between them. CDR1 and CDR2 from the germline V gene are MDHEN and SYDVKM. The CDR3 sequence: CASGRNLNTEAFF. CDR3 DNA: TGTGCCAGCGGAAGAAATTTGAACACTGAAGCTTTCTTT.

This clonotype was picked up many times. The chain employs TRBV27 and TRBJ2-7; either TRBD1 or TRBD2 may supply D (5 bases each). Germline loops: CDR1 MNHEY, CDR2 SMNVEV (reference sequence). Between the trimmed V and J ends, which lost 4 bases and 2 bases, there was a span of 12 bases. This CDR3 has 14 amino acids. The CDR3 nucleotides read TGTGCCAGCAGTTCAGGGACGTCCGCCTACGAGCAGTACTTC. It codes for CASSSGTSAYEQYF.

This clonotype was recorded many times. This chain links TRBV3-1 with TRBJ2-3; 8 nucleotides line up with TRBD2. Germline assignment: CDR1 LGHDT and CDR2 YNNKEL (reference sequence). Germline trimming cut 0 bases from V and 3 bases from J; bases unmatched to any gene: 5. This CDR3 has 16 amino acids. DNA for the CDR3: TGTGCCAGCAGCCAAGATTACGGACTAGCAACAGATACGCAGTATTTT. It encodes CASSQDYGLATDTQYF.

The rearrangement links TRBV2 to TRBJ2-3, with 9 positions matching TRBD2. Germline V gene sequence: CDR1 SNHLY, CDR2 FYNNEI. The V segment lost 6 bases and the J segment 1 base; nucleotides outside the gene matches: 11. The CDR3 has 17 residues. DNA of the CDR3: TGTGCCAGCAGACGGGCTAGCGGGGCTGCGGGCACAGATACGCAGTATTTT. Its translation: CASRRASGAAGTDTQYF.

This clonotype was seen ten or more times. DNA for the CDR3: TGTGCCAGCAGCCAAGTATTGGGCAACAATCAGCCCCAGCATTTT. It is translated as CASSQVLGNNQPQHF. The V and J genes are TRBV4-2 and TRBJ1-5; D gene unclear. The germline V gene encodes CDR1 LGHNA and CDR2 YNFKEQ. V was clipped by 1 base and J by 3 bases, with 10 bases between them. The CDR3 totals 15 residues.

At least ten counts were recorded for this clonotype. V and J are TRBV7-9 and TRBJ2-3, with D unresolved. Germline V gives CDR1 SEHNR, CDR2 FQNEAQ (reference sequence). V lost 5 bases and J 0 bases, leaving 6 bases between the germline ends. The CDR3 covers 13 residues. The CDR3 nucleotides read TGTGCCAGCAGCGGTTTTAGCACAGATACGCAGTATTTT. Residues: CASSGFSTDTQYF.

This clonotype showed up many times. The chain has TRBV6-1 and TRBJ2-7; 7 nucleotides agree with TRBD1. Germline CDR1 is MNHNS and CDR2 is SASEGT. This CDR3 is 14 amino acids long. After removal of 5 bases from V and 2 bases from J, the junction contained 6 bases not matched to a gene. The CDR3 sequence: CASSTAGTAYEQYF. Written as DNA, the CDR3 is TGTGCCAGCAGTACAGCCGGGACAGCCTACGAGCAGTACTTC.

Concerning this clonotype itself: A much larger clone differs from this one at a single base, so this may be a read error. The J gene is TRBJ2-2, the V gene TRBV3-1; no reliable D call. This CDR3 has 14 residues. Trimming took 4 bases from V and 4 from J, leaving 10 bases between them. CDR1 LGHDT and CDR2 YNNKEL come from the germline V gene (reference sequence). The CDR3 nucleotides read TGTGCCAGCAGCCTACACCACCTCACCGGGGAGCTGTTTTTT. It specifies CASSLHHLTGELFF.